A single sample is the source of the 17 T cell receptor beta chains below, sequenced in a study of vaccination and CD4 T cells after COVID-19 (dated by TCRdb to about 2022). Taken with the paper, the label for treatment or condition translates to: approximately nine-day PBMC culture with coronavirus spike peptide pools or control peptides (ViraFEST assay). To prepare the library, PCR was applied. TCRdb names Illumina iSeq 100 as the instrument used. DNA from cultured CD4+ T cells was subjected to TCR sequencing with the Oncomine TCR Beta short-read assay at the Johns Hopkins FTIC core. TCRdb ran its own pipeline on the public reads, namely fastp trimming at Q25 and MiXCR clone calling, and kept in-frame beta chains. Each entry merges the rows of one CDR3 protein and shows their most common DNA and genes. This sample is represented by fewer than 13,000 distinct CDR3 sequences; around 60% of them were singletons. The ten most abundant clones make up approximately 35% of the sample.

These TCRs' antigens remain unknown. Sequencing input: CD4+ T cells from blood, cultured in vitro. The receptors come from a human donor who had recovered from COVID-19.

The gene calls are TRBV6-1 and TRBJ1-6, with D possibly being TRBD1 (5 bases). Germline CDR1 is MNHNS and CDR2 is SASEGT. Trimming pared 2 bases from V and 6 bases from J, leaving 14 bases between. CDR3 length: 16 amino acids. The CDR3 reads CASSEQLGALNSPLHF. In DNA, the CDR3 is TGTGCCAGCAGTGAACAGCTCGGGGCCCTTAATTCACCCCTCCACTTT.

V usage is TRBV24-1 and J usage is TRBJ2-3; unclear D gene. Trimming stripped 9 bases from V and 0 bases from J, with 6 bases between. The CDR3 sequence is 12 residues long. CDR1 and CDR2 from the germline V gene are KGHDR and SFDVKD. The CDR3 nucleotides are TGTGCCACCGGTGCTAGCACAGATACGCAGTATTTT. Its translation: CATGASTDTQYF.

This clonotype was seen only a few times. CDR3 sequence: CATRPDLHTF. The DNA for the CDR3 is TGCGCCACCCGGCCCGACCTTCACACCTTC. The chain links TRBV10-1 to TRBJ1-2; no firm D call. V was clipped by 10 bases and J by 12 bases, with 15 bases between them. Germline values: CDR1 WNHNN, CDR2 SYGVQD (reference sequence). The CDR3 has 10 amino acids.

The V and J genes are TRBV19 and TRBJ1-5; the match to TRBD1 covers 11 bases. The V and J ends lost 4 bases and 9 bases, in that order; junction bases with no gene match: 11. The germline CDR1 and CDR2 sequences are LNHDA and SQIVND (reference sequence). The CDR3 covers 16 residues. The CDR3 region is CASSTRTGGRFGPQHF. CDR3 nucleotide sequence: TGTGCCAGTAGTACCAGGACAGGGGGCCGGTTTGGGCCCCAGCATTTT.

The chain employs TRBV10-3 and TRBJ2-5, with 7 bases fitting TRBD1. The CDR3 runs 13 residues. CDR1 is ENHRY and CDR2 is SYGVKD in the germline V gene. The junction had 3 bases not matched to a gene; V was cut back by 7 bases and J by 1 base. As DNA, the CDR3 is TGTGCCATCAACCGGGACAGCCAAGAGACCCAGTACTTC. This translates into CAINRDSQETQYF.

The CDR3 sequence: CASSLRTEAFF. In DNA, the CDR3 is TGTGCCAGCAGCTTGAGAACTGAAGCTTTCTTT. V and J are TRBV11-3 and TRBJ1-1; D call uncertain. This CDR3 has 11 residues. The germline V gene encodes CDR1 SGHNT and CDR2 YENEEA. The V and J ends lost 3 bases and 5 bases respectively, with 4 bases between them.

V gene TRBV7-2 combines with J gene TRBJ1-6, with D unresolved. CDR1 is SGHTA and CDR2 is FQGNSA in the germline V gene. This CDR3 contains 13 residues. The V end lost 2 bases, the J end lost 10 bases, and 9 bases lay between the germline ends. The CDR3 spells CASSLRVFSPLHF. The DNA of the CDR3 is TGTGCCAGCAGCTTAAGGGTGTTCTCACCCCTCCACTTT.

CDR3 amino acids: CAWREGGARNQPQHF. The CDR3 coding sequence is TGTGCCTGGAGGGAGGGCGGGGCCCGCAATCAGCCCCAGCATTTT. The chain links TRBV30 to TRBJ1-5, with D perhaps TRBD1 (5 bases). The CDR3 contains 15 residues. Trimming pared 3 bases from V and 2 bases from J, leaving 14 bases between. Germline-derived CDR1 and CDR2 are GTSNPN and SVGIG (reference sequence). The entire variable domain, with the rest obtained from reference TRBV30 and TRBJ1-5, is as follows: SQTIHQWPATLVQPVGSPLSLECTVEGTSNPNLYWYRQAAGRGLQLLFYSVGIGQISSEVPQNLSASRPQDRQFILSSKKLLLSDSGFYLCAWREGGARNQPQHFGDGTRLSIL.

The chain is built from TRBV2 and TRBJ1-3, with D possibly TRBD1 on 6 matching bases. The CDR3 totals 16 residues. The V end was cut by 6 bases, the J end by 0 bases, with 15 bases between. CDR1 and CDR2 from the germline V gene are SNHLY and FYNNEI. The CDR3 nucleotides read TGTGCCAGCAGCGCCGACAGGCCAAGCTCTGGAAACACCATATATTTT. Protein sequence: CASSADRPSSGNTIYF.

The chain is built from TRBV19 and TRBJ1-1; D unresolved. The CDR3 is 14 amino acids. Trimming left V 5 bases short and J 5 bases short, with 15 bases between. Germline assignment: CDR1 LNHDA and CDR2 SQIVND (reference sequence). DNA of the CDR3: TGTGCCAGTAGTTATTCCAGTGGTAGAACTGAAGCTTTCTTT. Translated, it gives CASSYSSGRTEAFF. The full variable domain, its missing parts supplied by reference TRBV19 and TRBJ1-1, is DGGITQSPKYLFRKEGQNVTLSCEQNLNHDAMYWYRQDPGQGLRLIYYSQIVNDFQKGDIAEGYSVSREKKESFPLTVTSAQKNPTAFYLCASSYSSGRTEAFFGQGTRLTVV.

By sample share, this clonotype is medium-sized (0.01 to 0.1%). The rearrangement links TRBV19 to TRBJ2-7, with 13 bases lining up with TRBD2. The ends lost 2 bases at V and 6 bases at J; junction bases unmatched: 4. Germline CDR1 is LNHDA and CDR2 is SQIVND (reference sequence). CDR3 length: 15 amino acids. The DNA of the CDR3 is TGTGCCAGTAGTATACCGGGACTAGCGGGAATCGAGCAGTACTTC. It is translated as CASSIPGLAGIEQYF. Together with reference TRBV19 and TRBJ2-7, the CDR3 gives the full variable domain: DGGITQSPKYLFRKEGQNVTLSCEQNLNHDAMYWYRQDPGQGLRLIYYSQIVNDFQKGDIAEGYSVSREKKESFPLTVTSAQKNPTAFYLCASSIPGLAGIEQYFGPGTRLTVT.

This clonotype was observed a handful of times. J is TRBJ1-6 and V is TRBV21-1. TRBV21-1 is noted as a pseudogene. This CDR3 spans 14 amino acids. The DNA of the CDR3 is TGTGCCAGCAGCAAAGGACTGCTCAATTCACCCCTCCACTTT. This gives the protein CASSKGLLNSPLHF.

This sequence joins TRBV4-1 and TRBJ2-5; weak D call: TRBD1 (6 bases). Germline CDR1 reads MGHRA; CDR2 reads YSYEKL. Trimming stripped 0 bases from V and 2 bases from J, with 10 bases between. The CDR3 extends over 15 amino acids. CDR3 protein: CASSQEGADQETQYF. In DNA form, the CDR3 reads TGCGCCAGCAGCCAAGAGGGGGCGGATCAAGAGACCCAGTACTTC.

In this sample, this clonotype turned up a few times. V and J are TRBV24-1 and TRBJ2-5; possibly TRBD1 for D (6 bases). CDR1 is KGHDR and CDR2 is SFDVKD in the germline V gene. The CDR3 runs 15 residues. Trimming left V 3 bases short and J 5 bases short, with 15 bases between. DNA for the CDR3: TGTGCCACCAGTGATCCAAACAGGGCCCAGGAGACCCAGTACTTC. As protein: CATSDPNRAQETQYF.

This clonotype has a handful of counts. The V and J genes are TRBV20-1 and TRBJ2-5; D may be TRBD1 (6 bases). The germline V gene encodes CDR1 DFQATT and CDR2 SNEGSKA (reference sequence). V lost 4 bases to trimming and J lost 3 bases, with 27 bases between them. The CDR3 has 18 residues. The DNA of the CDR3 is TGCAGTGCTACTCTACTCCTATTTCTAGGGGGAGATGAAGAGACCCAGTACTTC. Translated: CSATLLLFLGGDEETQYF.

The V gene is TRBV12-3 or TRBV12-4, the J gene TRBJ2-2, with D possibly matching TRBD1 (5 bases). This CDR3 spans 14 amino acids. Trimming took 2 bases from V and 10 from J, leaving 14 bases between them. The CDR3 region has the DNA TGTGCCAGCAGTTTACCAGGGCCCGGAACGGAGCTGTTTTTT. Translation: CASSLPGPGTELFF.

V usage is TRBV20-1 and J usage is TRBJ2-3, with 12 bases identical to TRBD2. Germline CDR1 and CDR2: DFQATT and SNEGSKA (reference sequence). Trimming at V came to 0 bases and at J to 6 bases, leaving 7 bases not matched to a gene. This CDR3 has 16 amino acids. CDR3 nucleotide sequence: TGCAGTGCTAGAGATCCTAGCGGGGGGGCACCGGATACGCAGTATTTT. It translates to CSARDPSGGAPDTQYF.